These 19 T cell receptor beta chains came from one sample sequenced in a study of beta chain features in type 1 diabetes. Reverse transcription of all isolated RNA meant that expressed TCRB transcripts were sequenced. Assay used: immunoSEQ multiplex PCR; TCRdb lists only in-frame clones, some missing. Of roughly 42,000 clones in the sample, roughly 50% are singletons; the top ten hold around 0.25%. The sample consisted of stem cell memory CD4+ T cells from blood. Receptor source: a woman aged 30 to 39 in good health.

This clone showed up just a few times. The V call is TRBV5-4, the J call TRBJ1-1; 11 bases map to TRBD1. The CDR3 totals 16 residues. V gave up 4 bases and J gave up 3 bases; unmatched junction bases: 8. Germline loops: CDR1 SGHNT, CDR2 YYREEE (reference sequence). The CDR3: CASSLPRTGGYTEAFF. CDR3 DNA: TGTGCCAGCAGCCTCCCTAGGACAGGGGGCTACACTGAAGCTTTCTTT.

This clone was seen a handful of times. V is TRBV18 and J is TRBJ2-3, with 8 nucleotides matching TRBD1. Germline CDR1 KGHSH, CDR2 LQKENI. The V and J ends lost 0 bases and 6 bases, in that order; junction bases with no gene match: 8. This CDR3 region has 16 residues. The CDR3 reads CASSPPQGAIVDTQYF. The CDR3 DNA is TGTGCCAGCTCACCACCCCAGGGGGCTATAGTGGATACGCAGTATTTT.

The chain recombines TRBV28 with TRBJ1-3; D not certain. This CDR3 contains 15 residues. Germline CDR1 reads MDHEN; CDR2 reads SYDVKM. Trimming removed 5 bases from V and 0 bases from J, with 11 bases in between. Written as DNA, the CDR3 is TGTGCCAGCAGTACTCCCCATCTCTCTGGAAACACCATATATTTT. It yields the protein CASSTPHLSGNTIYF.

The gene calls are TRBV7-2 and TRBJ1-1; the D gene is possibly TRBD1 (5 bases). CDR1 is SGHTA and CDR2 is FQGNSA in the germline V gene. V lost 5 bases and J lost 1, with 8 bases in between. The CDR3 is 13 amino acids. CDR3 sequence: CASSVGQNTEAFF. The CDR3 coding sequence is TGTGCCAGCAGCGTCGGACAGAACACTGAAGCTTTCTTT.

This clone occurred a few times. V is TRBV5-4 and J is TRBJ2-3; 10 nucleotides line up with TRBD2. Germline V gene sequence: CDR1 SGHNT, CDR2 YYREEE (reference sequence). This CDR3 region has 16 residues. With V trimmed by 4 bases and J by 0 bases, 5 bases remained unmatched. The CDR3 region has the DNA TGTGCCAGCAGCGACAAACTAGCGGGAAGCACAGATACGCAGTATTTT. Its protein is CASSDKLAGSTDTQYF.

V usage is TRBV18 and J usage is TRBJ2-1; the D gene is possibly TRBD2 (6 bases). This CDR3 has 16 residues. Trimming left V 1 base short and J 4 bases short, with 14 bases between. Germline CDR1 KGHSH, CDR2 LQKENI. The CDR3 is CASSPQRDLTYNEQFF. DNA for the CDR3: TGTGCCAGCTCACCACAACGGGACTTAACTTACAATGAGCAGTTCTTC.

In this sample, this clone turned up a few times. The chain carries TRBV2 and TRBJ2-1, with 7 bases matching TRBD2. The CDR3 extends over 15 amino acids. The trim removed 6 bases at V and 8 bases at J, leaving 13 bases unmatched. Germline V gives CDR1 SNHLY, CDR2 FYNNEI. The CDR3, as DNA: TGTGCCAGCAGGATACTAGCGTCCGCCGGAGATGAGCAGTTCTTC. The encoded protein is CASRILASAGDEQFF.

The chain carries TRBV29-1 and TRBJ2-3; 9 bases fit TRBD2. The CDR3 totals 14 residues. The germline V gene has CDR1 SQVTM and CDR2 ANQGSEA. V was pared by 7 bases and J by 6 bases, with 11 bases of the junction left unmatched. CDR3 protein: CSGTSGRRADTQYF. The DNA for the CDR3 is TGCAGCGGTACCAGCGGGAGGAGAGCGGATACGCAGTATTTT.

This clone was observed once. The chain links TRBV11-2 to TRBJ2-6; 8 nucleotides align to TRBD1. The CDR3 is 17 amino acids. The V segment lost 3 bases and the J segment 0 bases; nucleotides outside the gene matches: 4. Germline V gene sequence: CDR1 SGHAT, CDR2 FQNNGV. CDR3 sequence: CASSLAGGSSGANVLTF. CDR3 in DNA: TGTGCCAGCAGCTTGGCAGGGGGCAGCTCTGGGGCCAACGTCCTGACTTTC.

Only a few counts were recorded for this clone. V is TRBV5-4 and J is TRBJ2-7, with no clear D. The germline V gene has CDR1 SGHNT and CDR2 YYREEE (reference sequence). With 0 bases removed from V and 9 bases from J, the gap between germline ends came to 13 bases. The CDR3 has 13 residues. The CDR3, as DNA: TGTGCCAGCAGCTTGGACTACACGGTGGGGCAGTACTTC. Translating it yields CASSLDYTVGQYF.

The sample holds a few counts of this clone. V gene TRBV7-2 combines with J gene TRBJ2-3; TRBD2 matches 9 bases. Germline lookup yields CDR1 SGHTA and CDR2 FQGNSA. The CDR3 runs 16 residues. The V gene end was trimmed by 4 bases and the J gene end by 4 bases; junction bases not matched to a gene: 9. The CDR3 spells CASSWAAGGLPDTQYF. As DNA, the CDR3 is TGTGCCAGCAGCTGGGCAGCGGGAGGACTGCCAGATACGCAGTATTTT.

V usage is TRBV9 and J usage is TRBJ2-1; 14 nucleotides match TRBD2. V was pared by 0 bases and J by 9 bases, with 5 bases of the junction left unmatched. Per the germline V gene, CDR1 is SGDLS and CDR2 is YYNGEE. The CDR3 runs to 16 residues. The CDR3 sequence is CASSVATSGRVGEQFF. In DNA, the CDR3 is TGTGCCAGCAGCGTAGCGACTAGCGGGAGGGTGGGTGAGCAGTTCTTC.

Only one count was recorded for this clone. The CDR3 loop is CASSEPRKWAFF. The DNA for the CDR3 is TGTGCCAGCAGTGAACCGCGAAAGTGGGCTTTCTTT. The chain has TRBV6-5 and TRBJ1-1; D call uncertain. CDR3 length: 12 amino acids. CDR1 is MNHEY and CDR2 is SVGAGI in the germline V gene. The V gene lost 5 bases and the J gene lost 11 bases, with 15 bases spanning the gap.

This clone showed up just a few times. V and J are TRBV18 and TRBJ2-2, with D possibly TRBD1 on 6 matching bases. Between the trimmed V and J ends, which lost 5 bases and 8 bases, there was a span of 12 bases. The CDR3 is 13 residues long. Germline CDR1 KGHSH, CDR2 LQKENI. CDR3 sequence (DNA): TGTGCCAGCTCATCGCGGACAGTAGGGGAGCTGTTTTTT. It yields the protein CASSSRTVGELFF.

CDR3 bases: TGTGCCAGCAGTACCGGGACTAGCGTCAATGAGCAGTTCTTC. It yields the protein CASSTGTSVNEQFF. This sequence joins TRBV28 and TRBJ2-1, with 10 bases identical to TRBD2. V was pared by 5 bases and J by 6 bases, with 4 bases of the junction left unmatched. The CDR3 spans 14 residues. The germline V gene has CDR1 MDHEN and CDR2 SYDVKM.

The chain combines TRBV7-2 with TRBJ2-3, with TRBD1 matching 8 bases. Germline loops: CDR1 SGHTA, CDR2 FQGNSA. Germline trimming cut 9 bases from V and 5 bases from J; bases unmatched to any gene: 7. The CDR3 totals 13 residues. This CDR3 reads CASKTGARDTQYF. CDR3 in DNA: TGTGCCAGTAAGACAGGGGCAAGAGATACGCAGTATTTT.

The V gene is TRBV28, the J gene TRBJ1-4, with D perhaps matching TRBD1 (5 bases). The germline V and J ends were trimmed by 3 bases and 11 bases, with 13 bases remaining between them. CDR1 and CDR2 from the germline V gene are MDHEN and SYDVKM. This CDR3 contains 13 residues. CDR3 coding DNA: TGTGCCAGCAGTTTCCAGGGCCTAGGGAAACTGTTTTTT. It yields the protein CASSFQGLGKLFF.

The chain employs TRBV28 and TRBJ2-7; a possible D gene is TRBD1 (6 bases). Trimming pared 5 bases from V and 6 bases from J, leaving 20 bases between. The CDR3 runs to 15 residues. CDR1 is MDHEN and CDR2 is SYDVKM in the germline V gene. The CDR3: CASSANRAGPLEQYF. CDR3 nucleotides: TGTGCCAGCAGTGCCAACAGGGCCGGTCCCCTCGAGCAGTACTTC.

This clone has only a few counts. The chain employs TRBV7-3 and TRBJ2-7, with D tentatively TRBD2 (6 bases). Germline CDR1 reads SGHTA; CDR2 reads FQGTGA. The V gene lost 0 bases and the J gene lost 5 bases, with 8 bases spanning the gap. The CDR3 is made up of 13 amino acids. The CDR3 is CASSLTEGNEQYF. DNA for the CDR3: TGTGCCAGCAGCTTAACGGAGGGTAACGAGCAGTACTTC.